Below are 18 T cell receptor beta chains sequenced from a single sample in a study of metastatic and nonmetastatic thyroid tumors. With MiXCR, TCRdb reprocessed the PCR reads. The sample has fewer than 40,000 clones; roughly 35% are singletons. Patients were all untreated before their thyroid surgery. Sequencing was carried out using tumor tissue. These receptors came from a female donor with papillary thyroid cancer or a benign thyroid nodule (not recorded which). Some clones in this sample may be carry-over from other donors' samples.

The J gene is TRBJ2-5, the V gene TRBV12-3 or TRBV12-4, with D possibly TRBD1 on 6 matching bases. The CDR3 runs 15 residues. V was clipped by 0 bases and J by 5 bases, with 13 bases between them. The CDR3 region is CASSLALTGRETQYF. The CDR3 DNA reads as TGTGCCAGCAGTTTAGCACTGACAGGCCGGGAGACCCAGTACTTC.

In its sample, this clone was seen a few times. The gene calls are TRBV28 and TRBJ2-7, with D possibly being TRBD1 or TRBD2 (5 bases each). The CDR3 sequence is 14 residues long. Trimming left V 2 bases short and J 3 bases short, with 11 bases between. From germline, CDR1 is MDHEN and CDR2 SYDVKM. The CDR3 coding sequence is TGTGCCAGCAGTTTAGAGGGGTACGGCTACGAGCAGTACTTC. This gives the protein CASSLEGYGYEQYF.

This clone was counted only a few times. V gene TRBV28 combines with J gene TRBJ2-1, with 9 bases aligning to TRBD2. CDR1 is MDHEN and CDR2 is SYDVKM in the germline V gene. The CDR3 runs to 14 residues. Losses at the gene ends were 2 bases for V and 8 bases for J; bases not matched to a gene: 4. DNA of the CDR3: TGTGCCAGCAGTTTAGAGCGGGGGGTTTATGAGCAGTTCTTC. It encodes CASSLERGVYEQFF.

V usage is TRBV9 and J usage is TRBJ2-1, with 9 bases identical to TRBD2. The V gene's germline CDR1 is SGDLS and CDR2 YYNGEE. Trimming removed 0 bases from V and 9 bases from J; junction bases left unmatched: 7. This CDR3 is 15 amino acids long. The CDR3 nucleotides read TGTGCCAGCAGCGTAGCTAGCGGGAAAACGACTGAGCAGTTCTTC. Protein sequence: CASSVASGKTTEQFF.

The rearrangement joins TRBV11-1 to TRBJ2-2; 7 bases map to TRBD2. CDR1 is SGHAT and CDR2 is FQDESV in the germline V gene (reference sequence). The CDR3 contains 16 residues. J lost 4 bases, V lost 4 bases, and 9 bases had no gene match. This CDR3 is CASSSIGGVRTGELFF. The CDR3 DNA reads TGTGCCAGCAGCTCCATTGGGGGGGTGCGCACCGGGGAGCTGTTTTTT.

This clone was detected a few times. This chain links TRBV2 with TRBJ2-1; 7 bases are shared with TRBD1. CDR1 and CDR2 (germline): SNHLY, FYNNEI. CDR3 length: 13 residues. V lost 5 bases, J lost 7 bases, and 5 bases stayed unmatched. CDR3: CASSRQGMNEQFF. The CDR3 nucleotides are TGTGCCAGCAGTCGACAGGGTATGAATGAGCAGTTCTTC.

The sample holds a few counts of this clone. The chain carries TRBV6-1 and TRBJ1-3; D is unresolved. CDR1 and CDR2 (germline): MNHNS, SASEGT. V lost 5 bases to trimming and J lost 10 bases, with 18 bases between them. The CDR3 consists of 14 residues. Here the CDR3 reads CASSPRETRRTIYF. The CDR3 coding sequence is TGTGCCAGCAGTCCTCGGGAGACCCGGCGAACCATATATTTT.

CDR3 DNA sequence: TGCAGTGCTAGAGATGGAACGGGGGGCTACACCTTC. Its protein is CSARDGTGGYTF. The chain uses TRBV20-1 and TRBJ1-2; D unclear. The CDR3 runs to 12 residues. Per the germline V gene, CDR1 is DFQATT and CDR2 is SNEGSKA (reference sequence). V gave up 0 bases and J gave up 8 bases, with 10 bases separating them.

This clone was observed a handful of times. DNA for the CDR3: TGTGCCAGTAGTCGGACTCCGGGGGGAGAGACCCAGTACTTC. Translation: CASSRTPGGETQYF. The V gene is TRBV19, the J gene TRBJ2-5, with TRBD2 matching over 7 bases. CDR3 size: 14 residues. After removal of 5 bases from V and 4 bases from J, the junction contained 7 bases not matched to a gene. Germline V gives CDR1 LNHDA, CDR2 SQIVND (reference sequence).

This clone was seen a few times. The chain uses TRBV5-5 and TRBJ1-1, with D unclear. V lost 7 bases and J 0 bases, leaving 10 bases between the germline ends. Looked up from germline, CDR1 is SGHKS and CDR2 is YYEKEE (reference sequence). This CDR3 is 13 amino acids long. The CDR3 nucleotides read TGTGCCAGCTGTGGAGACTTGAACACTGAAGCTTTCTTT. Translated: CASCGDLNTEAFF.

The rearrangement uses TRBV20-1 and TRBJ2-7; D perhaps matches TRBD1 (6 bases). This CDR3 is built from 16 residues. Germline CDR1 reads DFQATT; CDR2 reads SNEGSKA (reference sequence). The germline V and J ends were trimmed by 0 bases and 2 bases, with 17 bases remaining between them. CDR3 DNA sequence: TGCAGTGCTAGAGATGTGAGGCAGGGGCTTACCTACGAGCAGTACTTC. Translating it yields CSARDVRQGLTYEQYF.

The rearrangement links TRBV4-2 to TRBJ2-7; TRBD2 agrees at 9 bases. J lost 5 bases, V lost 1 base, and 18 bases had no gene match. Germline V CDR1 and CDR2: LGHNA, YNFKEQ. This CDR3 contains 19 residues. In nucleotides, the CDR3 is TGTGCCAGCAGCCAAGGGTTTGTTGGCGTTGGCGGGGGGGACGACGAGCAGTACTTC. It translates to CASSQGFVGVGGGDDEQYF.

The CDR3 nucleotides read TGTGCCAGCAATGGGGGAGGCTCCTACAATGAGCAGTTCTTC. Translation gives CASNGGGSYNEQFF. The J gene is TRBJ2-1, the V gene TRBV27, with D possibly TRBD2 on 6 matching bases. Germline assignment: CDR1 MNHEY and CDR2 SMNVEV (reference sequence). The CDR3 runs to 14 residues. Between the trimmed V and J ends, which lost 7 bases and 0 bases, there was a span of 10 bases.

In this sample, this clone is medium-sized. The V and J genes are TRBV5-1 and TRBJ1-1, with D possibly TRBD1 on 5 matching bases. V lost 4 bases to trimming and J lost 1 base, with 14 bases between them. Germline lookup yields CDR1 SGHRS and CDR2 YFSETQ. This CDR3 is built from 15 residues. Here the CDR3 DNA reads TGCGCCAGCAGCGAGCAAGGGGTGGGGAACACTGAAGCTTTCTTT. This translates into CASSEQGVGNTEAFF.

The chain is built from TRBV6-1 and TRBJ1-3, with 12 bases aligning to TRBD1. Germline-derived CDR1 and CDR2 are MNHNS and SASEGT. The CDR3 extends over 16 amino acids. With V trimmed by 4 bases and J by 2 bases, 3 bases remained unmatched. The CDR3 sequence: CASSVRDRGPGNTIYF. The CDR3 DNA follows: TGTGCCAGCAGTGTCAGGGACAGGGGGCCTGGAAACACCATATATTTT.

V usage is TRBV6-2 or TRBV6-3 and J usage is TRBJ2-7; D call uncertain. V dropped 0 bases and J dropped 5 bases, with 8 bases sitting between them. The germline V gene encodes CDR1 MNHEY and CDR2 SVGEGT. The CDR3 is 13 residues long. The CDR3: CASSYSKANEQYF. The CDR3 DNA reads TGTGCCAGCAGTTACTCGAAGGCTAACGAGCAGTACTTC.

The chain combines TRBV11-3 with TRBJ2-5; D remains unclear. The CDR3 extends over 13 amino acids. V was trimmed by 2 bases and J by 3 bases, leaving 7 bases between them. Germline CDR1 reads SGHNT; CDR2 reads YENEEA. In DNA form, the CDR3 reads TGTGCCAGCAGCTTAACCAGCGAAGAGACCCAGTACTTC. Its translation: CASSLTSEETQYF.

This chain links TRBV24-1 with TRBJ1-3, with 10 bases aligning to TRBD1. Germline loops: CDR1 KGHDR, CDR2 SFDVKD. The V gene end was trimmed by 3 bases and the J gene end by 8 bases; junction bases not matched to a gene: 9. This CDR3 is 16 amino acids long. The CDR3 DNA reads as TGTGCCACCAGTGATAGCGCGGGACAGGGGTTATACACCATATATTTT. As protein: CATSDSAGQGLYTIYF.